A selection of T cell receptor beta chains follows, all from one sample in a study of cytomegalovirus exposure and HLA in healthy donors. Produced via immunoSEQ multiplex PCR; TCRdb's table is partial and in-frame only. This table holds about 64,000 clones, around 78% found once. Sample: PBMCs. The receptors were gathered from a man younger than 35 in good health and CMV-seropositive. The CDR3 runs from the conserved cysteine through the conserved F or W. The order of the fields is J gene, D gene, V gene, clone size, CDR3 DNA, CDR3 protein. A D gene is named only where the DNA matches it firmly. Clone size is stated in some rows and not others, as once, few, many or a class when expanded.

j_call: TRBJ1-1
d_call: .
v_call: TRBV6-1
clone_size: .
cdr3_nt: TGTGCCAGCAGTGCCCCCCCGACAGGAAACGGTGAAGCTTTCTTT
cdr3_aa: CASSAPPTGNGEAFF

j_call: TRBJ1-2
d_call: TRBD1
v_call: TRBV29-1
clone_size: .
cdr3_nt: TGCAGCGTTGAAGGGTTTGGAGGTACAGGGGGCGATTATGGCTACACCTTC
cdr3_aa: CSVEGFGGTGGDYGYTF

j_call: TRBJ2-7
d_call: TRBD2
v_call: TRBV4-1
clone_size: .
cdr3_nt: TGCGCCAGCAGCCTCGGGGGGTACTCCTACGAGCAGTACTTC
cdr3_aa: CASSLGGYSYEQYF

j_call: TRBJ1-5
d_call: TRBD1
v_call: TRBV6-1
clone_size: .
cdr3_nt: TGTGCCAGCAGAGAACAGGGGAGCAATCAGCCCCAGCATTTT
cdr3_aa: CASREQGSNQPQHF

j_call: TRBJ2-7
d_call: TRBD1
v_call: TRBV4-1
clone_size: .
cdr3_nt: TGCGCCAGCAGCGTACGCCGGGACAGCTACCACTACGAGCAGTACTTC
cdr3_aa: CASSVRRDSYHYEQYF

j_call: TRBJ2-7
d_call: TRBD2
v_call: TRBV7-2
clone_size: .
cdr3_nt: TGTGCCAGCAGCTTAGGACTAGCGGGGTCCTCCTACGAGCAGTACTTC
cdr3_aa: CASSLGLAGSSYEQYF

j_call: TRBJ2-1
d_call: .
v_call: TRBV7-9
clone_size: .
cdr3_nt: TGTGCCAGCAGCTTAGTCGGGTGGAATGAGCAGTTCTTC
cdr3_aa: CASSLVGWNEQFF

j_call: TRBJ1-2
d_call: TRBD1
v_call: TRBV29-1
clone_size: .
cdr3_nt: TGCAGCGTGTCCAGGGGGGATAACTATGGCTACACCTTC
cdr3_aa: CSVSRGDNYGYTF

j_call: TRBJ1-6
d_call: .
v_call: TRBV10-3
clone_size: once
cdr3_nt: TGTGCCACCCAAGGGGGGGCGTCCTATAATTCACCCCTCCACTTT
cdr3_aa: CATQGGASYNSPLHF

j_call: TRBJ2-7
d_call: TRBD1
v_call: TRBV7-8
clone_size: .
cdr3_nt: TGTGCCAGCAGCTCGACGACAGGGGGGTACGAGCAGTACTTC
cdr3_aa: CASSSTTGGYEQYF

j_call: TRBJ1-1
d_call: .
v_call: TRBV19
clone_size: few
cdr3_nt: TGTGCCAGTGATAACAGAAACACTGAAGCTTTCTTT
cdr3_aa: CASDNRNTEAFF

j_call: TRBJ2-1
d_call: TRBD1
v_call: TRBV13
clone_size: .
cdr3_nt: TGTGCCAGCAGCTTAGATCCGACAGGGGATGAGCAGTTCTTC
cdr3_aa: CASSLDPTGDEQFF

j_call: TRBJ1-1
d_call: .
v_call: TRBV25-1
clone_size: .
cdr3_nt: TGTGCCAGCAGTGACATCACTGAAGCTTTCTTT
cdr3_aa: CASSDITEAFF

j_call: TRBJ1-4
d_call: .
v_call: TRBV7-2
clone_size: .
cdr3_nt: TGTGCCAGCAGCAGGGGGGGAAATGAAAAACTGTTTTTT
cdr3_aa: CASSRGGNEKLFF

j_call: TRBJ2-7
d_call: TRBD1
v_call: TRBV19
clone_size: few
cdr3_nt: TGTGCCAGTAGCTTATCCGGGACAGGGGGAAAGGAGCAGTACTTC
cdr3_aa: CASSLSGTGGKEQYF

j_call: TRBJ1-2
d_call: TRBD1
v_call: TRBV10-2
clone_size: .
cdr3_nt: TGCGCCAGCAGTGAGGCAGGGGGCGTGGGCTACACCTTC
cdr3_aa: CASSEAGGVGYTF

j_call: TRBJ2-1
d_call: .
v_call: TRBV10-2
clone_size: few
cdr3_nt: TGCGCCAGCAGCTTAGGACTACCAAATGAGCAGTTCTTC
cdr3_aa: CASSLGLPNEQFF

j_call: TRBJ1-2
d_call: .
v_call: TRBV28
clone_size: .
cdr3_nt: TGTGCCAGCCGGGGGAGGAACTATGGCTACACCTTC
cdr3_aa: CASRGRNYGYTF

j_call: TRBJ2-7
d_call: TRBD2
v_call: TRBV4-2
clone_size: .
cdr3_nt: TGTGCCAGCAGCCAAGAAGGACTAGCGGGGGCCGAGCAGTACTTC
cdr3_aa: CASSQEGLAGAEQYF

j_call: TRBJ2-1
d_call: TRBD2
v_call: TRBV30
clone_size: medium-sized
cdr3_nt: TGTGCCTGGAGTGCTCCGGGACTAGCGGGAGGCAATGAGCAGTTCTTC
cdr3_aa: CAWSAPGLAGGNEQFF

j_call: TRBJ1-2
d_call: .
v_call: TRBV11-2
clone_size: .
cdr3_nt: TGTGCCAGCAGCTTAACGGGAGACTATGGCTACACCTTC
cdr3_aa: CASSLTGDYGYTF

j_call: TRBJ1-1
d_call: TRBD1
v_call: TRBV10-3
clone_size: .
cdr3_nt: TGTGCCACCGAATTGGACAGGGGAAACACTGAAGCTTTCTTT
cdr3_aa: CATELDRGNTEAFF

j_call: TRBJ1-1
d_call: .
v_call: TRBV19
clone_size: .
cdr3_nt: TGTGCCAGTATCCGGGGGGGGATGAACACTGAAGCTTTCTTT
cdr3_aa: CASIRGGMNTEAFF

j_call: TRBJ1-1
d_call: TRBD1
v_call: TRBV4-2
clone_size: .
cdr3_nt: TGTGCCAGCAGCCAAGAGGGCCGGACAGGGGGGGGAGAGTCAGCTTTCTTT
cdr3_aa: CASSQEGRTGGGESAFF

j_call: TRBJ1-2
d_call: TRBD1
v_call: TRBV10-3
clone_size: .
cdr3_nt: TGTGCCATCAACCCGAACGCGGGACAGGCGGGCAGCTATGGCTACACCTTC
cdr3_aa: CAINPNAGQAGSYGYTF

j_call: TRBJ1-1
d_call: TRBD1
v_call: TRBV13
clone_size: .
cdr3_nt: TGTGCCAGCAGCTTGAAGGGGGCGGTCACTGAAGCTTTCTTT
cdr3_aa: CASSLKGAVTEAFF

j_call: TRBJ1-6
d_call: TRBD1
v_call: TRBV10-3
clone_size: .
cdr3_nt: TGTGCCATCAGTGAGTCGGACAGGGGAAATTCACCCCTCCACTTT
cdr3_aa: CAISESDRGNSPLHF

j_call: TRBJ2-6
d_call: TRBD1
v_call: TRBV6-1
clone_size: .
cdr3_nt: TGTGCCAGCACCGACAGGGACTCTGGGGCCAACGTCCTGACTTTC
cdr3_aa: CASTDRDSGANVLTF